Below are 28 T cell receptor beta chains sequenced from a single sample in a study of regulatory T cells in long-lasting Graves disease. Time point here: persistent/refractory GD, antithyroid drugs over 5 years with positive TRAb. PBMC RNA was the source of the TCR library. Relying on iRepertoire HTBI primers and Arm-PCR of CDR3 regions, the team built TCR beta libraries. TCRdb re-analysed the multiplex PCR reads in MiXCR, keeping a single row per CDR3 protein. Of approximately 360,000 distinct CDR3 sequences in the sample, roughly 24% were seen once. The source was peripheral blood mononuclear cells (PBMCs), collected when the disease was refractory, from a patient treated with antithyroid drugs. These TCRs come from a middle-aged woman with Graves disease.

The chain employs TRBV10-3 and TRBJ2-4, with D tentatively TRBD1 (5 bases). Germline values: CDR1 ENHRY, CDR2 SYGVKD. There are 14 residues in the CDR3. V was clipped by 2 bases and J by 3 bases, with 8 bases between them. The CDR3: CAISETGDKNIQYF. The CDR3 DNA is TGTGCCATCAGTGAGACAGGCGACAAAAACATTCAGTACTTC.

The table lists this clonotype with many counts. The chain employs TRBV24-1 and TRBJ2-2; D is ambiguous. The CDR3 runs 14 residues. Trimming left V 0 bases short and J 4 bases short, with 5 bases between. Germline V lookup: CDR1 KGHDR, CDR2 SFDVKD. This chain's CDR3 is CATSDLLSTGELFF. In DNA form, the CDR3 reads TGTGCCACCAGTGATTTGCTGTCCACCGGGGAGCTGTTTTTT.

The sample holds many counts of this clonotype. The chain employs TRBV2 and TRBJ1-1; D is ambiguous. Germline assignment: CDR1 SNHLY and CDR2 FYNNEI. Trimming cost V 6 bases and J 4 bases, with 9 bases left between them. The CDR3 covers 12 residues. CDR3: CASRPDGTEAFF. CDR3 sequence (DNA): TGTGCCAGCAGACCTGACGGCACTGAAGCTTTCTTT.

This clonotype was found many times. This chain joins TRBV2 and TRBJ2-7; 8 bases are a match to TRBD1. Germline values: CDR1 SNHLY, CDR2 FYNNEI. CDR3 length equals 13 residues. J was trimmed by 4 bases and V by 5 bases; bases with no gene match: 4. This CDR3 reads CASSWTGIYEQYF. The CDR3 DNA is TGTGCCAGCAGTTGGACAGGGATATACGAGCAGTACTTC.

The CDR3 nucleotides read TGTGCCAGCAGCTTGGGTCTGGGGAGCTCTGGGGCCAACGTCCTGACTTTC. This encodes CASSLGLGSSGANVLTF. The rearrangement uses TRBV5-5 and TRBJ2-6, with D maybe TRBD2 (5 bases). The CDR3 extends over 17 amino acids. The V gene lost 0 bases and the J gene lost 0 bases, with 10 bases spanning the gap. Germline V gives CDR1 SGHKS, CDR2 YYEKEE (reference sequence).

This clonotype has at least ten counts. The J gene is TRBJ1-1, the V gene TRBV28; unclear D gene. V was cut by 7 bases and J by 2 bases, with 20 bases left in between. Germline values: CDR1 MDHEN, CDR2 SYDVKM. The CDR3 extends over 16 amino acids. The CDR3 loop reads CASTLRVGRKNTEAFF. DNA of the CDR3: TGTGCCAGCACCCTCCGTGTGGGTAGAAAAAACACTGAAGCTTTCTTT.

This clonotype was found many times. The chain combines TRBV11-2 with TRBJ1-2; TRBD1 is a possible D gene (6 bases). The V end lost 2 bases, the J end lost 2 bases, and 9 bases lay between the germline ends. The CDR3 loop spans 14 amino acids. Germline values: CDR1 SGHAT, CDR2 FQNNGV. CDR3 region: CASSLRTANYGYTF. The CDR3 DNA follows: TGTGCCAGCAGCTTACGGACAGCCAACTATGGCTACACCTTC.

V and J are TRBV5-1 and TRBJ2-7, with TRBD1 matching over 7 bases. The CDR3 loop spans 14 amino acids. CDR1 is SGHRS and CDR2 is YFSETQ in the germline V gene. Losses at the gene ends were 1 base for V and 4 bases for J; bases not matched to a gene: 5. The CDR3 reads CASSLRPQGYEQYF. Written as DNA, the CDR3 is TGCGCCAGCAGCTTGAGACCACAGGGGTACGAGCAGTACTTC.

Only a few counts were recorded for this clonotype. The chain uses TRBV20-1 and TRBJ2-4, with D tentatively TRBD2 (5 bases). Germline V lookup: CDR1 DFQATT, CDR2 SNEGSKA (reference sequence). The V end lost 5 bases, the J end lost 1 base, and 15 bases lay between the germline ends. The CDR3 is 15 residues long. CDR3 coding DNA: TGCAGTGCTGAGGAGCGGAGGCCGGCCAAAAACATTCAGTACTTC. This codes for CSAEERRPAKNIQYF.

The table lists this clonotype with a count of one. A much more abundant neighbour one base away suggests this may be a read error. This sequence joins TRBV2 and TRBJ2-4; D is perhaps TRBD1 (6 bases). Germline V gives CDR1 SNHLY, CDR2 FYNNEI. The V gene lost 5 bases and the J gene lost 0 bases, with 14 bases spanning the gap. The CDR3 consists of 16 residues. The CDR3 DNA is TGTGCCAGCAGTACCGTGGACAGCCTAGCCAAAAACATTCAGTACTTC. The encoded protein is CASSTVDSLAKNIQYF.

CDR3 DNA: TGTGCCTGGAGTTTCCAGTCCTACGAGCAGTACTTC. This translates into CAWSFQSYEQYF. This chain joins TRBV30 and TRBJ2-7; the D is unclear. Trimming shortened V by 2 bases and J by 1 base, and 6 bases separated the two germline ends. The germline gives CDR1 GTSNPN, CDR2 SVGIG (reference sequence). The CDR3 is 12 residues long.

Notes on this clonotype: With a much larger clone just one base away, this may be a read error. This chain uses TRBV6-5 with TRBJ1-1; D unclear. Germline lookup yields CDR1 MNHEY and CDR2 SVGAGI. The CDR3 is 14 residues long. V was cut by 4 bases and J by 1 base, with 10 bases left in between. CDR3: CASSCSSWNTEAFF. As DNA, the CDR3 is TGTGCCAGCAGTTGCTCGTCCTGGAACACTGAAGCTTTCTTT.

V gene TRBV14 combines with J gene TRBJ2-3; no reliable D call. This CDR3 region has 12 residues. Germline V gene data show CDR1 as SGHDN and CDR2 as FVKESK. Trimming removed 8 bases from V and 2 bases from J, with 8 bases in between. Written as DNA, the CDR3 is TGTGCCAGCTCACCCTACACAGATACGCAGTATTTT. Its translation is CASSPYTDTQYF.

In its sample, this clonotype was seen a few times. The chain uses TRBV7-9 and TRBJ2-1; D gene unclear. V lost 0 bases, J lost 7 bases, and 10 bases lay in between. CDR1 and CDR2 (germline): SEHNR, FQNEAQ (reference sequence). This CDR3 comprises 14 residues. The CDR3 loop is CASSLAWQTNEQFF. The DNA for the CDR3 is TGTGCCAGCAGCTTAGCGTGGCAGACGAATGAGCAGTTCTTC.

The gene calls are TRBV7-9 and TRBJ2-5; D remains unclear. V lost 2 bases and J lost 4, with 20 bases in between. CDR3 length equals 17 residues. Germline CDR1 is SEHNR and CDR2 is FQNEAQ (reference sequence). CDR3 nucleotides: TGTGCCAGCAGCTTATTATTCCTACTCCCTGTGACAGAGACCCAGTACTTC. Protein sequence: CASSLLFLLPVTETQYF.

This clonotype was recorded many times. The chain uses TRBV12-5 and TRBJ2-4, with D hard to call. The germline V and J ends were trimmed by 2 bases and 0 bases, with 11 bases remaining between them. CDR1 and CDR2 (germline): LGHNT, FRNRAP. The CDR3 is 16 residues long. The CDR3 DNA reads TGTGCTAGTGGTTTGTATCCCCAAATAGCCAAAAACATTCAGTACTTC. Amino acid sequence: CASGLYPQIAKNIQYF.

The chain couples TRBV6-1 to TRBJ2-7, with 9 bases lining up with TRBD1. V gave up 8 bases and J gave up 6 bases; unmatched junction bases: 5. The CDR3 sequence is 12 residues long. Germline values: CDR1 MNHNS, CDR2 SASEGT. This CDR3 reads CASWTGEVEQYF. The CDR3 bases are TGTGCCAGCTGGACAGGGGAAGTCGAGCAGTACTTC.

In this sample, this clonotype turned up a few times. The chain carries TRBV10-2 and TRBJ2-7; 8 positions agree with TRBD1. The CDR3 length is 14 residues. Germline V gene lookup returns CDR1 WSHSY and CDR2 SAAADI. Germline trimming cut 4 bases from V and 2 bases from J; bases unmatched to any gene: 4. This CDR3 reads CASSGRTGPYEQYF. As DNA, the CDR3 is TGCGCCAGCAGTGGTAGGACAGGGCCCTACGAGCAGTACTTC.

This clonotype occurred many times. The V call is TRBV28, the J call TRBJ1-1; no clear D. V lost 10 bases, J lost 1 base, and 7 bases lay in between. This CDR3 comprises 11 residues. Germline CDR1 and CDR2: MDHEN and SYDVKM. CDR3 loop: CATRGNTEAFF. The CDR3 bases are TGTGCCACCCGAGGGAACACTGAAGCTTTCTTT.

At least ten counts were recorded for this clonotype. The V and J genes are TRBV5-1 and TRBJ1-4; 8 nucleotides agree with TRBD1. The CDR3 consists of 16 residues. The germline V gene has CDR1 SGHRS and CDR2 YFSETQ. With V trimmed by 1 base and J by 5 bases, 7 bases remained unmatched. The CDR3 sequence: CASSLHGTGDNEKLFF. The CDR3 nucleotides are TGCGCCAGCAGCTTGCACGGGACAGGAGACAATGAAAAACTGTTTTTT.

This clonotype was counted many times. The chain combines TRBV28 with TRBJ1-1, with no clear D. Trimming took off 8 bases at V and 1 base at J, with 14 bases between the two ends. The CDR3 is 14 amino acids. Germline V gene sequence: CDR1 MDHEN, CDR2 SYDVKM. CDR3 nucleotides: TGTGCCAGCCTCACTGCACCCAAGAACACTGAAGCTTTCTTT. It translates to CASLTAPKNTEAFF.

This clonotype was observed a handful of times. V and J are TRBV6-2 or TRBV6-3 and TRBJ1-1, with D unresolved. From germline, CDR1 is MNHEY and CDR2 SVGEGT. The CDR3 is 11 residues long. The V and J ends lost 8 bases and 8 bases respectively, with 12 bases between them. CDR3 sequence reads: CASRSRLEAFF. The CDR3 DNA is TGTGCCAGCCGATCCAGGTTGGAAGCTTTCTTT.

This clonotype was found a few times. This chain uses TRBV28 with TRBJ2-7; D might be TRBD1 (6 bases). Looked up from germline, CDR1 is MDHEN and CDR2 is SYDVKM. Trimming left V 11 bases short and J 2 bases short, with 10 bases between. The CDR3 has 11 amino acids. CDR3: CAGGLPYEQYF. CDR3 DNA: TGTGCCGGGGGCCTTCCCTACGAGCAGTACTTC.

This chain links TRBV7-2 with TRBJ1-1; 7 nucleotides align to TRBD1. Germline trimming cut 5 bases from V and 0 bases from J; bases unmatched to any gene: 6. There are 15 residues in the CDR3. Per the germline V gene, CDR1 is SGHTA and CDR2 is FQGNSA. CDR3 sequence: CASSTRQGLNTEAFF. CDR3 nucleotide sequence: TGTGCCAGCAGCACGCGACAGGGATTGAACACTGAAGCTTTCTTT. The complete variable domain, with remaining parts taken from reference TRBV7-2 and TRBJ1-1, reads GAGVSQSPSNKVTEKGKDVELRCDPISGHTALYWYRQSLGQGLEFLIYFQGNSAPDKSGLPSDRFSAERTGGSVSTLTIQRTQQEDSAVYLCASSTRQGLNTEAFFGQGTRLTVV.

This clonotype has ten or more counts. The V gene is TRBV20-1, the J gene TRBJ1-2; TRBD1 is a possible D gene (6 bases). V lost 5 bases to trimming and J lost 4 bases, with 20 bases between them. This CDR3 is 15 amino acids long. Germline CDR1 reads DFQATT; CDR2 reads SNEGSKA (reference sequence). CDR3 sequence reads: CSASIQGLFSYGYTF. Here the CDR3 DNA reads TGCAGTGCTTCCATCCAGGGGCTGTTTTCCTATGGCTACACCTTC.

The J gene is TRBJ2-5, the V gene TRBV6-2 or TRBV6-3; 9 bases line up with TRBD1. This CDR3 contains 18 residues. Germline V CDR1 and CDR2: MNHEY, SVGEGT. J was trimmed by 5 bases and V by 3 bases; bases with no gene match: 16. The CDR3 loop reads CASSYMVGGTGYMETQYF. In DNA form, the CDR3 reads TGTGCCAGCAGTTATATGGTGGGCGGGACAGGGTATATGGAGACCCAGTACTTC.

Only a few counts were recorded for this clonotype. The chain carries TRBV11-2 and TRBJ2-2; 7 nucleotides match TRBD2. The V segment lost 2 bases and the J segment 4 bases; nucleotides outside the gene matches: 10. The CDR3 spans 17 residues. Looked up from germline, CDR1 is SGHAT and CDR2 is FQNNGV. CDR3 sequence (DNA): TGTGCCAGCAGCTTAAGCGCCGGGACTATAATCACCGGGGAGCTGTTTTTT. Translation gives CASSLSAGTIITGELFF.

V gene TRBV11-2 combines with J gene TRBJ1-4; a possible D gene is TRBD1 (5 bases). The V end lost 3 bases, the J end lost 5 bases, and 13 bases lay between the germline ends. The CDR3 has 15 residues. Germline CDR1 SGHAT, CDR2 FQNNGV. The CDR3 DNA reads TGTGCCAGCAGCTTCTATGGACACGAAAATGAAAAACTGTTTTTT. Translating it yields CASSFYGHENEKLFF.